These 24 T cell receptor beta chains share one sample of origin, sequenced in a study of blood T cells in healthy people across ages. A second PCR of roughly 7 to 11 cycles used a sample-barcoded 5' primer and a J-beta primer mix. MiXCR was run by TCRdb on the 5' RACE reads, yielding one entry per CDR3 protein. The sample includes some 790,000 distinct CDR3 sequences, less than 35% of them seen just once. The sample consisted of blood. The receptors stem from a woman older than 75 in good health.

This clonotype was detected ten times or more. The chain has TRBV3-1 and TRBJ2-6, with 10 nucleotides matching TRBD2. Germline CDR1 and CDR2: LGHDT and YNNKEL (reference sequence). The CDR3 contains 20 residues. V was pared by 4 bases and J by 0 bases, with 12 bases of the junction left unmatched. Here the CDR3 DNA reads TGTGCCAGCAGCCTCTCATTAGGACTAGCGGATTCCTCTGGGGCCAACGTCCTGACTTTC. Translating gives CASSLSLGLADSSGANVLTF.

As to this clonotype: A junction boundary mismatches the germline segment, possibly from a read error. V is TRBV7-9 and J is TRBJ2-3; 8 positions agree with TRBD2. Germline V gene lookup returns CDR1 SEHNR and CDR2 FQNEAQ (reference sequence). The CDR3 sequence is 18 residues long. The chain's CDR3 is CASSALAGLCYRADTQDF. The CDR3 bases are TGTGCCAGCAGCGCGCTAGCGGGCCTATGTTATAGGGCAGATACGCAGGATTTT.

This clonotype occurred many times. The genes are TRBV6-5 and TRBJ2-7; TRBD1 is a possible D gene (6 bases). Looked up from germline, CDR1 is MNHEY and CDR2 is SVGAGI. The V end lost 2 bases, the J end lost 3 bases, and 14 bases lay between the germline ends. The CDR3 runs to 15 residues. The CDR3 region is CASSYGQRKRYEQYF. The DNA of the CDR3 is TGTGCCAGCAGTTACGGACAGAGAAAGCGCTACGAGCAGTACTTC.

This CDR3 reads CASRRIAGGKADTQYF. CDR3 coding DNA: TGTGCCAGCAGGCGCATAGCGGGGGGGAAGGCAGATACGCAGTATTTT. This chain links TRBV6-2 or TRBV6-3 with TRBJ2-3, with TRBD2 identical over 11 bases. Germline-derived CDR1 and CDR2 are MNHEY and SVGEGT. The V and J ends lost 6 bases and 4 bases, in that order; junction bases with no gene match: 9. CDR3 length: 16 residues.

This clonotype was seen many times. CDR3 amino acids: CASSIPGRMTYGYTF. The CDR3 nucleotides are TGTGCCAGCAGCATTCCGGGACGGATGACCTATGGCTACACCTTC. The chain carries TRBV7-2 and TRBJ1-2, with D possibly being TRBD1 (5 bases). This CDR3 contains 15 residues. V was pared by 5 bases and J by 4 bases, with 17 bases between. Germline values: CDR1 SGHTA, CDR2 FQGNSA.

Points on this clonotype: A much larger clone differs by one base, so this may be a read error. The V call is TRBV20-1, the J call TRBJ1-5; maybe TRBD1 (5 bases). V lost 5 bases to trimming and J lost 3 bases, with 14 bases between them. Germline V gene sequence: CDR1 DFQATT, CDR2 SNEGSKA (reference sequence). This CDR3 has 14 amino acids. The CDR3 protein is CSAPSGGFNQPQHF. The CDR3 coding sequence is TGCAGTGCTCCTTCCGGGGGATTCAATCAGCCCCAGCATTTT.

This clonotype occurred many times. In nucleotides, the CDR3 is TGCGCCAGCAGCTTGGGTGCGGGGGGAGCTTACAATGAGCAGTTCTTC. Encoded protein: CASSLGAGGAYNEQFF. This chain uses TRBV5-1 with TRBJ2-1, with 8 bases fitting TRBD2. The germline V gene has CDR1 SGHRS and CDR2 YFSETQ. CDR3 length: 16 amino acids. Trimming at V came to 0 bases and at J to 4 bases, leaving 6 bases not matched to a gene.

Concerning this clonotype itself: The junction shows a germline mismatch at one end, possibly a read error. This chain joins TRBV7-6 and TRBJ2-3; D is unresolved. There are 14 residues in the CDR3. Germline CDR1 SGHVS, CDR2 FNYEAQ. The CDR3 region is CANSLFSGTDTQYF. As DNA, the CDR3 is TGTGCCAACAGCTTATTTTCTGGCACGGATACGCAGTATTTT.

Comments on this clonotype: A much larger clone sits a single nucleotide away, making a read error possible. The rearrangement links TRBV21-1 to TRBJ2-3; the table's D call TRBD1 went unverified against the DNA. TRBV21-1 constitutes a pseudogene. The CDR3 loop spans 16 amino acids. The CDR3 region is CASSRTGLLGTDTRYF. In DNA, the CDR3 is TGTGCCAGCAGCAGGACAGGGTTACTCGGCACAGATACGCGGTATTTT.

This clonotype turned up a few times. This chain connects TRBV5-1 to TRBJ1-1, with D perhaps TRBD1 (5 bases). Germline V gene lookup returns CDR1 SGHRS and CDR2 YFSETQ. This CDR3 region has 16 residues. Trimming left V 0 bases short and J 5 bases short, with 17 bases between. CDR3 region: CASSLESGVGGTEAFF. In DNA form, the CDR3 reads TGCGCCAGCAGCTTGGAAAGTGGCGTGGGGGGGACTGAAGCTTTCTTT.

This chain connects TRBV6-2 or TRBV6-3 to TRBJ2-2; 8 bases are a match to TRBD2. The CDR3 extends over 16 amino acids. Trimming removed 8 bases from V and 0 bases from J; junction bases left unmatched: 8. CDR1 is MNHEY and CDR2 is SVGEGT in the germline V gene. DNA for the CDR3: TGTGCCAGCTCAATAGCGGGGAGTCCGAACACCGGGGAGCTGTTTTTT. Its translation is CASSIAGSPNTGELFF.

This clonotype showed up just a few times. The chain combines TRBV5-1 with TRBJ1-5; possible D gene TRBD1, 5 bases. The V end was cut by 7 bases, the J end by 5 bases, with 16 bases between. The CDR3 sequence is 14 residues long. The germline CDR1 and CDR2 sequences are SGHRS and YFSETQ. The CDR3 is CASGATRGYQPQHF. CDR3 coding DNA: TGCGCCAGCGGGGCCACACGGGGGTATCAGCCCCAGCATTTT.

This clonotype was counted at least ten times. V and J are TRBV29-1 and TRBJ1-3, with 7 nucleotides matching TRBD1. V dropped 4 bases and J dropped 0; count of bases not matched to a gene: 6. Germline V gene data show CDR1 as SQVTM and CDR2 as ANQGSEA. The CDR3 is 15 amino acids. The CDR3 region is CSVASGQSSGNTIYF. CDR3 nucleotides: TGCAGCGTTGCTTCGGGACAGTCCTCTGGAAACACCATATATTTT.

The CDR3 nucleotides read TGCAGTGAGGGCTCATCTAGCACAGATACGCAGTATTTT. Translated: CSEGSSSTDTQYF. The V and J genes are TRBV20-1 and TRBJ2-3; D uncertain. CDR1 and CDR2 from the germline V gene are DFQATT and SNEGSKA (reference sequence). The V end was cut by 7 bases, the J end by 0 bases, with 11 bases between. The CDR3 is 13 amino acids.

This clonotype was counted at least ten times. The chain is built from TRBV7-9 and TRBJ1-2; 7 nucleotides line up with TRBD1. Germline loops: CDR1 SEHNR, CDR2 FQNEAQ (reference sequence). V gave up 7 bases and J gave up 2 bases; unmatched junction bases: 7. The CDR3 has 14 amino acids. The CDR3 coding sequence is TGTGCCAGCACCACGACAGGGCCGAACTATGGCTACACCTTC. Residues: CASTTTGPNYGYTF.

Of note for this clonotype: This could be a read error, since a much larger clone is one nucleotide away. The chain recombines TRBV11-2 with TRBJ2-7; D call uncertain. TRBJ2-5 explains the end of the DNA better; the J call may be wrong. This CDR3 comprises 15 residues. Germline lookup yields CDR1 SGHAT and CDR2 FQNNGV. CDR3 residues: CASSLGPLAKETQYF. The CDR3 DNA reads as TGTGCCAGCAGCTTAGGACCACTGGCTAAAGAGACCCAGTACTTC.

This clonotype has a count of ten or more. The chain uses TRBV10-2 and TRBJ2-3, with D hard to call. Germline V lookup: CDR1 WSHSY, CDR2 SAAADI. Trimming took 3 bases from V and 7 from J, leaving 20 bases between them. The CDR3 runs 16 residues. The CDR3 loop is CASSDIIRTSLNTQYF. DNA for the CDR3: TGCGCCAGCAGTGACATTATCCGGACCTCGTTAAATACGCAGTATTTT.

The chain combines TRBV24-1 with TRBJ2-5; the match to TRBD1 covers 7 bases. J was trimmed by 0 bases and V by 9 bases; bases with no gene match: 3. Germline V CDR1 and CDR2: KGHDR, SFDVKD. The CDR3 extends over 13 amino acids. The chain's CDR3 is CATLDRNQETQYF. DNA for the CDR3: TGTGCCACCTTGGACAGGAACCAAGAGACCCAGTACTTC.

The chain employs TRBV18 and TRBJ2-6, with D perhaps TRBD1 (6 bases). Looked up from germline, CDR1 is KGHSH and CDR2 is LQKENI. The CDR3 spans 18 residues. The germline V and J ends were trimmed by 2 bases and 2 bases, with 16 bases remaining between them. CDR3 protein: CASSPRSAGVTGANVLTF. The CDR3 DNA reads TGTGCCAGCTCACCAAGATCCGCAGGGGTAACTGGGGCCAACGTCCTGACTTTC.

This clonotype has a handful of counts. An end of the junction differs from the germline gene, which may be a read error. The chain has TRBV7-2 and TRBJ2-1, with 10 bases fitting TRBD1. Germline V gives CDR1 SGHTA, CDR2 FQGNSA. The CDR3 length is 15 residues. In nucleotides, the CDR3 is TGTGCCGGCAGCGCCCGGGACAGGGGCTACAATGAGCAGTTCTTC. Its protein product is CAGSARDRGYNEQFF.

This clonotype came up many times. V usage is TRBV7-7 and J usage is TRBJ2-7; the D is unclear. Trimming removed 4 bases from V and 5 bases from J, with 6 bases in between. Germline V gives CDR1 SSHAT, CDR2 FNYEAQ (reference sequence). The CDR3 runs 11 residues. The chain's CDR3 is CASSWWDEQYF. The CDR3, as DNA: TGTGCCAGCAGCTGGTGGGACGAGCAGTACTTC.

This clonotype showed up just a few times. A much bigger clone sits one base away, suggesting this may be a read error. The CDR3 sequence is CASSLLPAIPQETQYF. In DNA, the CDR3 is TGTGCCAGCAGCTTACTCCCAGCTATACCCCAAGAGACCCAGTACTTC. V usage is TRBV11-2 and J usage is TRBJ2-5, with D unclear. CDR1 and CDR2 from the germline V gene are SGHAT and FQNNGV. This CDR3 spans 16 amino acids. V was clipped by 2 bases and J by 1 base, with 14 bases between them.

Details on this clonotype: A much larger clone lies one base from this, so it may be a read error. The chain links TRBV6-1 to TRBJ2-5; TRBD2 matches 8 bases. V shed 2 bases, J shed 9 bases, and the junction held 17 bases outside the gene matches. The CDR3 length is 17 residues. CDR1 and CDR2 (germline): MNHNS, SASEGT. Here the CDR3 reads CASSESLLAGGTSAQYF. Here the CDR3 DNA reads TGTGCCAGCAGTGAATCCCTATTGGCGGGGGGAACCTCGGCCCAGTACTTC.

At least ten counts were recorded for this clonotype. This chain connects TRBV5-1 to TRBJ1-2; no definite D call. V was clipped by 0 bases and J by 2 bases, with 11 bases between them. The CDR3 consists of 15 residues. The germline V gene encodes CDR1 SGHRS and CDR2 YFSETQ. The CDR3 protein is CASSLAPVGNYGYTF. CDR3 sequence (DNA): TGCGCCAGCAGCTTGGCTCCGGTCGGAAACTATGGCTACACCTTC.